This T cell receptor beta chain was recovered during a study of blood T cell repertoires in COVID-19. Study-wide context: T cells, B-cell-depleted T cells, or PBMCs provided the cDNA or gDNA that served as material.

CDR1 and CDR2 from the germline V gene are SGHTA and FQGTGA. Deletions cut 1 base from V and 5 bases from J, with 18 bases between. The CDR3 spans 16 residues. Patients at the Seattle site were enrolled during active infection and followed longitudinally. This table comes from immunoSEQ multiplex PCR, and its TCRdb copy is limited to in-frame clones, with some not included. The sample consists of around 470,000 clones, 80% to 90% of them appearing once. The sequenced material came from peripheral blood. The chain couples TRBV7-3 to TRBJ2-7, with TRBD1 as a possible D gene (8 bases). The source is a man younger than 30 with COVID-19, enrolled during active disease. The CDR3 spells CASSLNGGTGPHEQYF. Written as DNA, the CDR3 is TGTGCCAGCAGCTTAAACGGGGGGACAGGTCCCCACGAGCAGTACTTC.